A single sample is the source of the 16 T cell receptor beta chains below, sequenced in a study of blood T cells in healthy people across ages. Primed by a sample-barcoded 5' primer and a J-beta primer mix, a second PCR proceeded for about 7 to 12 cycles. TCRdb re-called the 5' RACE reads through MiXCR, storing one row per CDR3 protein. There are about 650,000 distinct CDR3 sequences in the sample; approximately 29% occur only once, and 15% lies in the top ten. The source material was blood. These receptors were obtained from a woman aged 80 or over in good health.

The chain carries TRBV9 and TRBJ2-7; D may be TRBD2 (5 bases). Gene TRBJ2-5 matches the end of the DNA better, so the J call may be wrong. The CDR3 consists of 15 residues. Germline assignment: CDR1 SGDLS and CDR2 YYNGEE. In DNA, the CDR3 is TGTGCCAGCAGCGACCCCGGCGCAGAGGGTGAGACCCAGTACTTC. Translating it yields CASSDPGAEGETQYF.

This clonotype has a count of ten or more. V is TRBV5-4 and J is TRBJ1-2; tentatively, D is TRBD1 (5 bases). Germline V gene lookup returns CDR1 SGHNT and CDR2 YYREEE (reference sequence). V lost 4 bases, J lost 8 bases, and 21 bases lay in between. CDR3 length: 15 residues. As DNA, the CDR3 is TGTGCCAGCAGCCCCCCCGGGACGGCCACGGGGGGCTACACCTTC. It codes for CASSPPGTATGGYTF.

This clonotype appeared a few times. The chain couples TRBV14 to TRBJ2-1; 8 nucleotides match TRBD2. Trimming took 3 bases from V and 10 from J; bases not matched to a gene: 8. The CDR3 runs 14 residues. Germline V gene sequence: CDR1 SGHDN, CDR2 FVKESK. The CDR3 is CASSHLSGGGEQFF. For the CDR3, the DNA is TGTGCCAGCAGCCATCTCTCGGGGGGGGGAGAGCAGTTCTTC.

This clonotype was recorded once. V is TRBV24-1 and J is TRBJ2-1; D gene unclear. The CDR3 is 16 residues long. Between the trimmed V and J ends, which lost 1 base and 0 bases, there was a span of 9 bases. Germline V gene sequence: CDR1 KGHDR, CDR2 SFDVKD. CDR3 region: CATSDFRHDSYNEQFF. CDR3 DNA: TGTGCCACCAGTGATTTCCGACACGACTCCTACAATGAGCAGTTCTTC.

The chain couples TRBV6-5 to TRBJ1-2; TRBD1 agrees at 9 bases. The ends lost 4 bases at V and 5 bases at J; junction bases unmatched: 8. Germline V gene lookup returns CDR1 MNHEY and CDR2 SVGAGI. This CDR3 spans 15 amino acids. The CDR3 DNA follows: TGTGCCAGCAGTTCCCTGGGACAGGGTCGGTATGGCTACACCTTC. Translation: CASSSLGQGRYGYTF.

This sequence joins TRBV6-5 and TRBJ2-1; D may match TRBD1 or TRBD2 (5 bases each). Per the germline V gene, CDR1 is MNHEY and CDR2 is SVGAGI. Trimming stripped 2 bases from V and 6 bases from J, with 14 bases between. This CDR3 contains 15 residues. The CDR3 sequence: CASSYVRDRSNEQFF. The CDR3 DNA is TGTGCCAGCAGTTACGTCCGGGACCGATCCAATGAGCAGTTCTTC.

At least ten counts were recorded for this clonotype. The chain joins TRBV7-3 to TRBJ2-5, with a possible D match to TRBD2 (6 bases). Trimming pared 2 bases from V and 0 bases from J, leaving 10 bases between. Germline-derived CDR1 and CDR2 are SGHTA and FQGTGA. The length of the CDR3 is 15 residues. CDR3 amino acids: CASSLYRTNQETQYF. The CDR3 nucleotides are TGTGCCAGCAGCTTATACAGGACTAACCAAGAGACCCAGTACTTC.

The chain employs TRBV24-1 and TRBJ2-7, with no clear D. Germline CDR1 reads KGHDR; CDR2 reads SFDVKD. The ends were cut back, 5 bases at V and 2 bases at J, with 6 bases in the middle. The CDR3 runs 12 residues. In DNA form, the CDR3 reads TGTGCCACCAGTGGCCCGACCTACGAGCAGTACTTC. Its translation is CATSGPTYEQYF.

This clonotype was recorded at least ten times. The chain has TRBV6-5 and TRBJ2-1; D uncertain. Germline CDR1 and CDR2: MNHEY and SVGAGI. V was cut by 7 bases and J by 8 bases, with 12 bases left in between. The CDR3 consists of 12 residues. Here the CDR3 reads CASTSDNDEQFF. The CDR3 DNA sequence: TGTGCCAGCACCTCCGATAATGATGAGCAGTTCTTC.

This clonotype has a count of ten or more. The chain combines TRBV6-1 with TRBJ2-7; no clear D gene. The CDR3 contains 13 residues. Germline V CDR1 and CDR2: MNHNS, SASEGT. V lost 5 bases and J 8 bases, leaving 16 bases between the germline ends. This chain's CDR3 is CASSTQWAQKQYF. The CDR3 DNA sequence: TGTGCCAGCAGTACCCAATGGGCCCAGAAGCAGTACTTC.

This clonotype was recorded many times. V usage is TRBV6-1 and J usage is TRBJ1-2; D gene ambiguous. V gave up 3 bases and J gave up 8 bases, with 16 bases separating them. Germline CDR1 is MNHNS and CDR2 is SASEGT. There are 14 residues in the CDR3. The CDR3 reads CASSEAADGRGYTF. CDR3 coding DNA: TGTGCCAGCAGTGAGGCGGCGGACGGACGGGGCTACACCTTC.

This clonotype was counted many times. V gene TRBV28 combines with J gene TRBJ2-7; D tentatively fits TRBD1 or TRBD2 (5 bases each). Germline loops: CDR1 MDHEN, CDR2 SYDVKM. The CDR3 runs 13 residues. V lost 6 bases and J 2 bases, leaving 11 bases between the germline ends. CDR3 sequence reads: CASSLEGTYEQYF. The CDR3 nucleotides read TGTGCCAGCAGCCTAGAGGGGACCTACGAGCAGTACTTC.

The CDR3 is CAWSWTSGVNEQFF. CDR3 sequence (DNA): TGTGCCTGGAGCTGGACTAGCGGGGTGAATGAGCAGTTCTTC. The chain couples TRBV30 to TRBJ2-1, with 12 bases that match TRBD2. The CDR3 covers 14 residues. V was pared by 3 bases and J by 7 bases, with 4 bases of the junction left unmatched. Germline CDR1 reads GTSNPN; CDR2 reads SVGIG (reference sequence).

The CDR3 region is CASSVGQGVGTEAFF. The CDR3 coding sequence is TGTGCCAGCAGTGTGGGACAGGGGGTGGGCACTGAAGCTTTCTTT. The chain recombines TRBV2 with TRBJ1-1; 11 bases are shared with TRBD1. The CDR3 is 15 residues long. Germline CDR1 SNHLY, CDR2 FYNNEI. J gave up 4 bases and V 4 bases, and 5 bases lay outside the gene matches. The complete variable domain, with remaining parts taken from reference TRBV2 and TRBJ1-1, reads EPEVTQTPSHQVTQMGQEVILRCVPISNHLYFYWYRQILGQKVEFLVSFYNNEISEKSEIFDDQFSVERPDGSNFTLKIRSTKLEDSAMYFCASSVGQGVGTEAFFGQGTRLTVV.

This clonotype was recorded at least ten times. The chain has TRBV7-2 and TRBJ2-7; 9 nucleotides match TRBD1. The CDR3 covers 16 residues. The J segment lost 6 bases and the V segment lost 1 base, leaving 10 bases of the junction unmatched. Germline CDR1 SGHTA, CDR2 FQGNSA. This CDR3 is CASSLGDRVPSGEQYF. CDR3 bases: TGTGCCAGCAGCTTAGGGGACAGGGTTCCCTCCGGCGAGCAGTACTTC.

This clonotype was seen many times. The V call is TRBV5-5, the J call TRBJ2-7; 8 bases match TRBD1. J lost 1 base, V lost 4 bases, and 7 bases had no gene match. The CDR3 length is 15 residues. Germline V gene data show CDR1 as SGHKS and CDR2 as YYEKEE (reference sequence). CDR3 in amino acids: CASSDGTGPSYEQYF. Written as DNA, the CDR3 is TGTGCCAGCAGCGACGGGACAGGCCCATCCTACGAGCAGTACTTC.